The T cell receptor (beta chain) under discussion was sequenced for a study of early T cells in non-severe SARS-CoV-2 infection. TCRdb called the 5' RACE reads again in MiXCR, with one record for every CDR3 protein. The table records 80,000 to 95,000 distinct CDR3 sequences, around 15% of them present only once. The CDR3 runs 14 residues. Per the germline V gene, CDR1 is MNHNS and CDR2 is SASEGT. V lost 7 bases, J lost 3 bases, and 8 bases stayed unmatched. Specimen: whole blood. The chain links TRBV6-1 to TRBJ1-2; 7 nucleotides agree with TRBD1. This TCR derives from an adult who was a healthcare worker with PCR-confirmed SARS-CoV-2 infection or an uninfected control (not recorded which). The CDR3 DNA reads TGTGCCAGCACCCACAGGGGAGTAGACTATGGCTACACCTTC. Residues: CASTHRGVDYGYTF.